The 23 T cell receptor beta chains below were found in one sample sequenced in a study of immune characterization of retroperitoneal liposarcoma. Each CDR3 protein gets one entry after TCRdb re-called the PCR reads with MiXCR. Among some 10,000 distinct CDR3 sequences listed, about 27% were seen once. Material: tumor tissue. The receptor source for this set is a male donor with retroperitoneal liposarcoma.

This clonotype was detected ten times or more. The V and J genes are TRBV27 and TRBJ2-1; 9 positions match TRBD2. The J call may not be correct, given that the DNA end is closer to TRBJ2-7. The CDR3 covers 14 residues. Germline CDR1 is MNHEY and CDR2 is SMNVEV (reference sequence). The CDR3 sequence is CASRSGSSYNEQYF. The DNA for the CDR3 is TGTGCCAGCCGTAGCGGGAGCTCCTACAATGAGCAGTACTTC.

This clonotype was found many times. The chain recombines TRBV7-9 with TRBJ2-1; possibly TRBD1 or TRBD2 for D (5 bases each). Germline CDR1 is SEHNR and CDR2 is FQNEAQ (reference sequence). V was shortened by 5 bases and J by 10 bases, with 21 bases between the two germline ends. This CDR3 is built from 15 residues. CDR3: CASSTLHYRGDEQFF. The DNA for the CDR3 is TGTGCCAGCAGCACCCTGCATTACCGGGGCGACGAGCAGTTCTTC.

CDR3 sequence reads: CASSDASGTQGFRTEAFF. CDR3 bases: TGTGCCAGCAGTGACGCTTCGGGAACTCAAGGTTTTAGGACTGAAGCTTTCTTT. The rearrangement joins TRBV6-4 to TRBJ1-1; D remains ambiguous. With 2 bases removed from V and 5 bases from J, the gap between germline ends came to 24 bases. The CDR3 extends over 18 amino acids. Germline V lookup: CDR1 MRHNA, CDR2 SNTAGT.

By frequency in the sample, this clonotype is medium-sized. The genes are TRBV12-3 or TRBV12-4 and TRBJ2-3; D perhaps matches TRBD2 (6 bases). Trimming shortened V by 4 bases and J by 8 bases, and 7 bases separated the two germline ends. The CDR3 runs to 11 residues. The CDR3 region has the DNA TGTGCCAGCAGTTCAGCGGGTACGCAGTATTTT. Residues: CASSSAGTQYF.

This clonotype has only a few counts. V is TRBV6-1 and J is TRBJ2-3; possibly TRBD1 for D (5 bases). The DNA end is a closer match to TRBJ2-7, so the J assignment may be wrong. Germline CDR1 reads MNHNS; CDR2 reads SASEGT. There are 13 residues in the CDR3. The CDR3 loop reads CASSARLGDEQYF. The CDR3 DNA is TGTGCCAGCAGTGCACGCCTAGGGGACGAGCAGTACTTC.

This clonotype is categorized as medium-sized. The V gene is TRBV6-1, the J gene TRBJ2-1; 8 nucleotides line up with TRBD2. Germline V gene lookup returns CDR1 MNHNS and CDR2 SASEGT. J lost 6 bases, V lost 2 bases, and 9 bases had no gene match. This CDR3 is 16 amino acids long. The CDR3: CASSEKIREGGNEQFF. The CDR3 bases are TGTGCCAGCAGTGAAAAAATCCGGGAGGGGGGCAATGAGCAGTTCTTC.

Only one count was recorded for this clonotype. J is TRBJ2-1 and V is TRBV27, with 7 positions matching TRBD1. The CDR3 has 12 amino acids. Trimming removed 5 bases from V and 7 bases from J; junction bases left unmatched: 2. Germline CDR1 and CDR2: MNHEY and SMNVEV (reference sequence). The CDR3, as DNA: TGTGCCAGCAGTAGGACAGGTAATGAGCAGTTCTTC. Translated, it gives CASSRTGNEQFF.

In this sample, this clonotype turned up many times. The chain uses TRBV12-3 or TRBV12-4 and TRBJ2-1; perhaps TRBD1 as D (5 bases). The CDR3 spans 14 residues. The V end was cut by 3 bases, the J end by 7 bases, with 13 bases between. DNA for the CDR3: TGTGCCAGCAGTTTTTTTCAGGGTGGGAATGAGCAGTTCTTC. This gives the protein CASSFFQGGNEQFF.

The rearrangement uses TRBV6-1 and TRBJ2-3; 12 positions agree with TRBD2. The tail of the sequence fits TRBJ2-7 better, so the J call may be wrong. Germline V lookup: CDR1 MNHNS, CDR2 SASEGT. This CDR3 region has 16 residues. The CDR3 reads CASSGGGLAGYNEQYF. For the CDR3, the DNA is TGTGCCAGCAGTGGGGGGGGACTAGCGGGTTACAATGAGCAGTACTTC.

In this sample, this clonotype turned up a few times. The J gene is TRBJ1-5, the V gene TRBV7-2; no clear D. V gave up 2 bases and J gave up 0 bases, with 8 bases separating them. CDR1 SGHTA and CDR2 FQGNSA come from the germline V gene. This CDR3 is built from 15 residues. The DNA of the CDR3 is TGTGCCAGCAGCTTACGGGCAGGTAGCAATCAGCCCCAGCATTTT. This translates into CASSLRAGSNQPQHF. Looking up the rest from reference TRBV7-2 and TRBJ1-5 gives the full variable domain: GAGVSQSPSNKVTEKGKDVELRCDPISGHTALYWYRQSLGQGLEFLIYFQGNSAPDKSGLPSDRFSAERTGGSVSTLTIQRTQQEDSAVYLCASSLRAGSNQPQHFGDGTRLSIL.

This clonotype was detected ten times or more. The chain links TRBV6-9 to TRBJ2-1, with 7 bases fitting TRBD2. Trimming took 2 bases from V and 1 from J; bases not matched to a gene: 11. The CDR3 consists of 18 residues. Germline V gene sequence: CDR1 MNHGY, CDR2 SVAAGI. The CDR3 DNA sequence: TGTGCCAGCAGTTATCCACCAAGGGGCGGGAGTTCCTACAATGAGCAGTTCTTC. It codes for CASSYPPRGGSSYNEQFF.

This clonotype was counted a few times. The rearrangement links TRBV4-1 to TRBJ2-3, with no clear D. CDR1 is MGHRA and CDR2 is YSYEKL in the germline V gene. This CDR3 contains 16 residues. The ends were cut back, 0 bases at V and 1 base at J, with 11 bases in the middle. In DNA, the CDR3 is TGCGCCAGCAGCCAAGATCGAGCGCTTGGCACAGATACGCAGTATTTT. Its translation is CASSQDRALGTDTQYF.

The chain joins TRBV11-2 to TRBJ2-5, with D unresolved. Germline-derived CDR1 and CDR2 are SGHAT and FQNNGV. The CDR3 spans 14 residues. The V gene lost 2 bases and the J gene lost 2 bases, with 9 bases spanning the gap. The chain's CDR3 is CASSLNARQETQYF. The CDR3 bases are TGTGCCAGCAGCTTAAACGCCAGGCAAGAGACCCAGTACTTC.

The chain has TRBV6-1 and TRBJ1-5; D not certain. V was pared by 6 bases and J by 3 bases, with 9 bases between. The germline V gene has CDR1 MNHNS and CDR2 SASEGT. This CDR3 spans 13 amino acids. CDR3 in amino acids: CASSSGPNQPQHF. The CDR3 bases are TGTGCCAGCAGCTCCGGGCCCAATCAGCCCCAGCATTTT.

This clonotype ranks as medium-sized (0.01 to 0.1%). This chain links TRBV11-2 with TRBJ2-5; TRBD2 aligns across 11 bases. The CDR3 totals 15 residues. Germline CDR1 and CDR2: SGHAT and FQNNGV. The V gene end was trimmed by 7 bases and the J gene end by 11 bases; junction bases not matched to a gene: 15. The CDR3 spells CASTPGTSGLNEQYF. The DNA for the CDR3 is TGTGCCAGCACCCCCGGGACTAGCGGACTCAATGAGCAGTACTTC.

This chain joins TRBV6-6 and TRBJ2-6, with D perhaps TRBD2 (6 bases). CDR3 length: 17 residues. The germline V gene encodes CDR1 MNHNY and CDR2 SVGAGI (reference sequence). V dropped 4 bases and J dropped 2 bases, with 15 bases sitting between them. CDR3 nucleotides: TGTGCCAGCAGTTTGGAGGGGTTAGTCACTGGGGCCAACGTCCTGACTTTC. It translates to CASSLEGLVTGANVLTF.

This clonotype has at least ten counts. V and J are TRBV7-2 and TRBJ2-1, with 7 bases matching TRBD1. V shed 7 bases, J shed 3 bases, and the junction held 6 bases outside the gene matches. This CDR3 comprises 14 residues. The V gene's germline CDR1 is SGHTA and CDR2 FQGNSA. CDR3 DNA: TGTGCCAGCACAAAAGGGACAGTCTACAATGAGCAGTTCTTC. Its translation is CASTKGTVYNEQFF.

This chain uses TRBV12-5 with TRBJ2-5; D unclear. The assigned J gene may be wrong: the sequence end matches TRBJ2-7 better. CDR3 length: 15 residues. Germline CDR1 LGHNT, CDR2 FRNRAP. CDR3: CASVLGGLSSYEQYF. CDR3 nucleotide sequence: TGTGCTAGTGTCTTGGGCGGCCTGAGCTCCTACGAGCAGTACTTC.

The genes are TRBV10-1 and TRBJ2-5, with 8 bases identical to TRBD2. The J call could be wrong; TRBJ2-7 is a better fit for the DNA end. Germline loops: CDR1 WNHNN, CDR2 SYGVQD (reference sequence). The CDR3 runs to 13 residues. CDR3 DNA sequence: TGCGCCAGCAGTCCGAGCGGGAGCGGCGAGCAGTACTTC. Translation gives CASSPSGSGEQYF.

In its sample, this clonotype was seen a few times. V gene TRBV10-1 combines with J gene TRBJ2-1, with D uncertain. The CDR3 consists of 15 residues. V lost 2 bases to trimming and J lost 3 bases, with 11 bases between them. Per germline, CDR1 WNHNN and CDR2 SYGVQD (reference sequence). CDR3: CASSEKRTIYNEQFF. DNA for the CDR3: TGCGCCAGCAGTGAGAAACGGACGATCTACAATGAGCAGTTCTTC.

This clonotype was detected ten times or more. The gene calls are TRBV6-1 and TRBJ2-4, with a possible D match to TRBD2 (6 bases). V was trimmed by 6 bases and J by 13 bases, leaving 16 bases between them. Germline CDR1 MNHNS, CDR2 SASEGT. The CDR3 runs to 12 residues. The CDR3 sequence is CASSSYTGEQYF. The DNA for the CDR3 is TGTGCCAGCAGCTCCTACACGGGAGAGCAGTACTTC.

The table lists this clonotype with a count of one. This may stem from a read error, because a much larger clone lies one nucleotide away. In this CDR3 the conserved last residue, phenylalanine or tryptophan, is missing, so a read error is likely. For the CDR3, the DNA is TGTGCCAGCAGTTACGGTGCTAGCGGGAGGTCCTACGAGCAGTACCTC. Translation gives CASSYGASGRSYEQYL. V gene TRBV6-2 or TRBV6-3 combines with J gene TRBJ2-7, with TRBD2 matching 11 bases. This CDR3 region has 16 residues. From germline, CDR1 is MNHEY and CDR2 SVGEGT. The ends lost 2 bases at V and 1 base at J; junction bases unmatched: 4.

By sample fraction, this clonotype is medium-sized (0.01 to 0.1%). The chain combines TRBV7-2 with TRBJ2-1; the D gene is possibly TRBD2 (7 bases). The J call is in doubt because the DNA end fits TRBJ2-7 better. CDR1 and CDR2 from the germline V gene are SGHTA and FQGNSA. CDR3 length: 15 residues. CDR3 DNA sequence: TGTGCCAGCAGCTTACAATCCGGGGGGCTTTACGAGCAGTACTTC. Its protein is CASSLQSGGLYEQYF.